This T cell receptor (beta chain) was identified in a study of T cell responses to AZD1222 COVID-19 vaccine. Study-level points and caveats: Vaccination with two AZD1222 doses was followed by a rise in Spike-specific TCR breadth and depth. Donors skewed white British and female; clonal diversity was possibly underestimated. Unmutated variant regions are reportedly targeted by nearly half of spike-specific TCRs.

CDR1 is LGHDT, CDR2 YNNKEL, per germline (reference sequence). This CDR3 has 13 residues. The V segment lost 4 bases and the J segment 4 bases; nucleotides outside the gene matches: 2. About this clone itself: Antigen specificity is unknown.

Clones were sequenced by immunoSEQ multiplex PCR, and TCRdb holds only the in-frame ones, with some missing. The sample holds about 120,000 clones, about 87% seen once. The sequence was obtained from an adult in good health. The sequenced sample was peripheral blood, obtained on day 0 of AZD1222 vaccination. The rearrangement joins TRBV3-1 (or the pseudogene TRBV3-2) to TRBJ2-3, with 7 bases lining up with TRBD2. This chain's CDR3 is CASSLRGADTQYF. CDR3 sequence (DNA): TGTGCCAGCAGCCTCCGGGGGGCAGATACGCAGTATTTT.